These T cell receptor beta chains were read from a single sample in a study of blood T cell repertoires in COVID-19. Assay used: immunoSEQ multiplex PCR; TCRdb lists only in-frame clones, some missing. The table records 110,000 or so clones, about 84% of them present only once. The source material was peripheral blood. All receptors come from a man in his fifties or sixties with acute or convalescent COVID-19. CDR3s include the opening cysteine and the closing phenylalanine or tryptophan. A D gene is named only where the DNA matches it firmly. A clone size is listed for some rows: how often the clone was seen (once, few, many), or a class if it is expanded.

TRBJ1-5,TRBV10-3,TRBD1,few,CAIRGQPNQPQHF,TGTGCCATCAGGGGACAGCCGAATCAGCCCCAGCATTTT
TRBJ1-4,TRBV10-3,TRBD1,few,CAIQDRANEKLFF,TGTGCCATCCAAGACAGGGCTAATGAAAAACTGTTTTTT
TRBJ1-4,TRBV19,TRBD1,.,CASSPQGGEKLFF,TGTGCCAGTAGTCCACAGGGGGGTGAAAAACTGTTTTTT
TRBJ1-1,TRBV2,.,once,CASRGRAPAFF,TGTGCCAGCAGGGGGCGAGCCCCGGCTTTCTTT
TRBJ2-5,TRBV6-6,TRBD1,once,CASSYDRGQETQYF,TGTGCCAGCAGTTACGACAGGGGACAAGAGACCCAGTACTTC
TRBJ1-4,TRBV3-1/TRBV3-2,TRBD1,.,CASSQGMPGQGEKLFF,TGTGCCAGCAGCCAAGGAATGCCGGGACAGGGGGAAAAACTGTTTTTT
TRBJ1-2,TRBV4-1,.,.,CASSQDEQDEVYGYTF,TGCGCCAGCAGCCAAGATGAACAGGATGAGGTTTATGGCTACACCTTC
TRBJ1-5,TRBV30,.,.,CAWSRGTVLDSNQPQHF,TGTGCCTGGAGTAGGGGGACGGTATTAGATAGCAATCAGCCCCAGCATTTT
TRBJ1-6,TRBV6-5,.,few,CASMGSNHNSPLHF,TGTGCCAGCATGGGCAGTAACCATAATTCACCCCTCCACTTT
TRBJ1-6,TRBV19,.,.,CASSIGSSYNSPLHF,TGTGCCAGTAGTATAGGGAGCTCCTATAATTCACCCCTCCACTTT
TRBJ2-4,TRBV7-2,TRBD2,.,CASSSGGSGKNIQYF,TGTGCCAGCAGCTCGGGAGGTTCGGGCAAAAACATTCAGTACTTC
TRBJ1-2,TRBV9,.,.,CASSVAFGYTF,TGTGCCAGCAGCGTAGCGTTTGGCTACACCTTC
TRBJ1-4,TRBV28,.,few,CASSVQDEGEKLFF,TGTGCCAGCAGTGTTCAAGACGAGGGCGAAAAACTGTTTTTT
TRBJ1-5,TRBV6-1,.,few,CASSELRRDGPQHF,TGTGCCAGCAGTGAACTCCGGAGGGATGGGCCCCAGCATTTT
TRBJ1-5,TRBV5-6,.,.,CASSQGRGNQPQHF,TGTGCCAGCAGCCAGGGCCGAGGCAATCAGCCCCAGCATTTT
TRBJ1-2,TRBV24-1,TRBD1,.,CATSEGDRAEGYTF,TGTGCCACCAGTGAAGGAGACAGGGCTGAAGGCTACACCTTC
TRBJ1-2,TRBV7-9,.,.,CASSLTGQRGYTF,TGTGCCAGCAGCTTAACAGGACAGAGGGGCTACACCTTC
TRBJ1-6,TRBV4-1,TRBD1,once,CASSPRTGLNSPLHF,TGCGCCAGCAGCCCGCGGACAGGGTTAAATTCACCCCTCCACTTT
TRBJ1-5,TRBV29-1,.,once,CSVREGDQPQHF,TGCAGCGTTAGGGAAGGGGATCAGCCCCAGCATTTT
TRBJ2-5,TRBV5-1,.,.,CASSLATQDNMGTQYF,TGCGCCAGCAGCTTGGCCACTCAGGACAACATGGGGACCCAGTACTTC
TRBJ2-7,TRBV30,.,.,CAWSVGTGREQYF,TGTGCCTGGAGTGTTGGGACTGGCCGCGAGCAGTACTTC
TRBJ1-2,TRBV2,TRBD1,.,CASSRGTSNYGYTF,TGTGCCAGCAGCAGGGGGACCTCTAACTATGGCTACACCTTC
TRBJ1-5,TRBV2,TRBD1,.,CASSDIQGRQPQHF,TGTGCCAGCAGTGATATACAGGGGAGGCAGCCCCAGCATTTT
TRBJ2-7,TRBV28,TRBD1,.,CASSPEDPARDRGPYEQYF,TGTGCCAGCAGTCCGGAGGACCCCGCGCGGGACAGGGGCCCCTACGAGCAGTACTTC
TRBJ1-2,TRBV28,.,few,CASSQQGPRLYGYTF,TGTGCCAGCAGTCAACAGGGTCCCCGACTCTATGGCTACACCTTC
TRBJ2-1,TRBV29-1,TRBD1,.,CSVDRVRGNEQFF,TGCAGCGTAGACAGGGTTAGAGGCAATGAGCAGTTCTTC
TRBJ2-1,TRBV7-3,.,.,CASSLTAGVYEQFF,TGTGCCAGCAGCCTAACGGCAGGGGTATATGAGCAGTTCTTC
TRBJ2-2,TRBV28,TRBD1,.,CASIDRGPLGGGELFF,TGTGCCAGCATAGACAGGGGGCCCTTGGGTGGCGGGGAGCTGTTTTTT
TRBJ1-2,TRBV24-1,TRBD1,.,CATSDRDRGDYGYTF,TGTGCCACCAGTGATCGGGACAGGGGGGACTATGGCTACACCTTC
TRBJ2-3,TRBV28,TRBD2,.,CASSTAGGQDTQYF,TGTGCCAGCAGTACAGCGGGGGGCCAAGATACGCAGTATTTT
TRBJ2-3,TRBV2,TRBD2,.,CASIPSGGTDTQYF,TGTGCCAGCATCCCTAGCGGGGGCACAGATACGCAGTATTTT
TRBJ1-1,TRBV30,.,few,CAWSDPLRKGTEAFF,TGTGCCTGGAGCGATCCTTTGAGGAAAGGCACTGAAGCTTTCTTT
TRBJ2-2,TRBV11-2,.,.,CASSLSGRRVGELFF,TGTGCCAGCAGCTTATCAGGGAGGAGAGTCGGGGAGCTGTTTTTT
TRBJ2-6,TRBV5-1,.,.,CASTTSSGANVLTF,TGCGCCAGCACCACTTCCTCTGGGGCCAACGTCCTGACTTTC
TRBJ1-5,TRBV24-1,TRBD1,.,CATSEGTGDQPQHF,TGTGCCACCAGTGAAGGGACAGGGGATCAGCCCCAGCATTTT
TRBJ1-6,TRBV29-1,TRBD1,few,CSVVTGGYNSPLHF,TGCAGCGTTGTTACAGGGGGCTATAATTCACCCCTCCACTTT
TRBJ2-7,TRBV28,TRBD1,.,CASSLGTGLSYEQYF,TGTGCCAGCAGTTTAGGGACAGGGCTCTCCTACGAGCAGTACTTC
TRBJ1-4,TRBV30,.,.,CAWSVRENEKLFF,TGTGCCTGGAGTGTACGGGAAAATGAAAAACTGTTTTTT
TRBJ1-1,TRBV29-1,TRBD1,.,CSANRGPTEAFF,TGCAGCGCTAATAGGGGGCCCACTGAAGCTTTCTTT
TRBJ2-7,TRBV2,TRBD1,few,CASSGDSYEQYF,TGTGCCAGCAGCGGGGACAGCTACGAGCAGTACTTC